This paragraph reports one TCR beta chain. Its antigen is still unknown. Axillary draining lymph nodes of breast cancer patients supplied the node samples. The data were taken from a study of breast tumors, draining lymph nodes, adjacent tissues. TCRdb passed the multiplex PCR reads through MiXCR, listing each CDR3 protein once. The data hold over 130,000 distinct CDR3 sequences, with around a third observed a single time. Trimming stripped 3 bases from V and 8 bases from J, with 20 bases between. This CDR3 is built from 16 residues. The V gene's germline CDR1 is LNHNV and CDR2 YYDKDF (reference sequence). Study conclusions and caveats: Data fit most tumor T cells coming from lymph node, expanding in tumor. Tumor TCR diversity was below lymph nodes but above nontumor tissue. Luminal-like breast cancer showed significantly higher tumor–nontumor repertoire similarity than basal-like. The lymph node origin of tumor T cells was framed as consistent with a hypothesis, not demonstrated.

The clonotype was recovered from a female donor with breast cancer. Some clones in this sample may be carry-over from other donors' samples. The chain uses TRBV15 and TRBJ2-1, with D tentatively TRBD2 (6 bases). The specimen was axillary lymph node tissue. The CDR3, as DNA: TGTGCCACCAGCAGCGTACCGATGGGGGGAAGGGATGAGCAGTTCTTC. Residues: CATSSVPMGGRDEQFF.